The 9 T cell receptor beta chains in this list originate from one sample, sequenced in a study of cytomegalovirus exposure and HLA in healthy donors. Primers: 60 Vbeta forward and 13 Jbeta reverse. TCRdb's table, derived via immunoSEQ multiplex PCR, lists solely in-frame clones and lacks some. Here the sample spans roughly 160,000 clones, 80% to 85% being singletons. The material sequenced was PBMCs. These receptors were obtained from a boy aged 2 to 9 in good health and CMV-seronegative.

V is TRBV6-5 and J is TRBJ2-7; tentative D call: TRBD2 (6 bases). The CDR3 is made up of 15 amino acids. The V end lost 4 bases, the J end lost 4 bases, and 17 bases lay between the germline ends. From germline, CDR1 is MNHEY and CDR2 SVGAGI. The CDR3 DNA reads TGTGCCAGCAGTTCTCTCCCCCGGGAGTTTTACGAGCAGTACTTC. Translating it yields CASSSLPREFYEQYF.

The chain employs TRBV5-1 and TRBJ2-7; 8 bases match TRBD1. CDR3 length: 15 amino acids. The V and J ends lost 0 bases and 1 base, in that order; junction bases with no gene match: 3. The germline V gene encodes CDR1 SGHRS and CDR2 YFSETQ. In DNA, the CDR3 is TGCGCCAGCAGCTTGGGACAGGGGATTTCCTACGAGCAGTACTTC. Protein sequence: CASSLGQGISYEQYF.

The CDR3 region is CASSDRDRGNQPQHF. CDR3 sequence (DNA): TGTGCCAGCAGCGACCGGGACAGGGGCAATCAGCCCCAGCATTTT. The J gene is TRBJ1-5, the V gene TRBV7-8, with 9 bases matching TRBD1. The V gene end was trimmed by 5 bases and the J gene end by 2 bases; junction bases not matched to a gene: 4. This CDR3 has 15 amino acids. CDR1 and CDR2 from the germline V gene are SGHVS and FQNEAQ.

The chain employs TRBV27 and TRBJ2-7, with D possibly being TRBD2 (7 bases). V lost 6 bases and J 0 bases, leaving 36 bases between the germline ends. Germline V gene data show CDR1 as MNHEY and CDR2 as SMNVEV (reference sequence). The CDR3 totals 22 residues. CDR3 region: CASRTGRAPDGRGPISSYEQYF. CDR3 DNA: TGTGCCAGCAGAACGGGGAGGGCCCCTGATGGCAGGGGCCCTATTTCCTCCTACGAGCAGTACTTC.

V and J are TRBV7-9 and TRBJ2-6; TRBD2 aligns across 8 bases. The trim removed 0 bases at V and 5 bases at J, leaving 12 bases unmatched. Looked up from germline, CDR1 is SEHNR and CDR2 is FQNEAQ (reference sequence). There are 19 residues in the CDR3. CDR3 sequence reads: CASSLAVLSGTRRANVLTF. DNA of the CDR3: TGTGCCAGCAGCTTAGCCGTTTTGTCCGGGACTAGGAGGGCCAACGTCCTGACTTTC. The whole variable domain, filled in from reference TRBV7-9 and TRBJ2-6, reads DTGVSQNPRHKITKRGQNVTFRCDPISEHNRLYWYRQTLGQGPEFLTYFQNEAQLEKSRLLSDRFSAERPKGSFSTLEIQRTEQGDSAMYLCASSLAVLSGTRRANVLTFGAGSRLTVL.

The chain couples TRBV18 to TRBJ2-5; 7 bases align to TRBD2. Germline-derived CDR1 and CDR2 are KGHSH and LQKENI. V shed 5 bases and J 2 bases; nucleotides not matched to a gene: 8. The CDR3 is 15 residues long. The CDR3 spells CASSTGLGRQETQYF. DNA for the CDR3: TGTGCCAGCTCAACCGGACTAGGTCGGCAAGAGACCCAGTACTTC.

The chain has TRBV4-1 and TRBJ2-5; TRBD2 matches 7 bases. CDR1 and CDR2 from the germline V gene are MGHRA and YSYEKL. CDR3 size: 17 residues. Unmatched junction bases numbered 7, after V lost 0 bases and J lost 0 bases. The CDR3 nucleotides read TGCGCCAGCAGCCAAGATGGGGAGGGACCGTACCAAGAGACCCAGTACTTC. It specifies CASSQDGEGPYQETQYF.

The V call is TRBV5-6, the J call TRBJ2-2, with 9 bases matching TRBD1. Germline CDR1 and CDR2: SGHDT and YYEEEE. The CDR3 loop spans 15 amino acids. The trim removed 4 bases at V and 9 bases at J, leaving 10 bases unmatched. CDR3 nucleotides: TGTGCCAGCAGCGACGTAGACAGGGGGTCTCGGGAGCTGTTTTTT. It codes for CASSDVDRGSRELFF. Based on the CDR3 plus reference TRBV5-6 and TRBJ2-2, the full variable domain is DAGVTQSPTHLIKTRGQQVTLRCSPKSGHDTVSWYQQALGQGPQFIFQYYEEEERQRGNFPDRFSGHQFPNYSSELNVNALLLGDSALYLCASSDVDRGSRELFFGEGSRLTVL.

The V and J genes are TRBV30 and TRBJ1-3; D unclear. CDR1 is GTSNPN and CDR2 is SVGIG in the germline V gene (reference sequence). The CDR3 contains 15 residues. The V end lost 1 base, the J end lost 1 base, and 11 bases lay between the germline ends. The CDR3 sequence is CAWSDTSYSGNTIYF. CDR3 coding DNA: TGTGCCTGGAGTGATACTAGTTATTCTGGAAACACCATATATTTT.